The sample holds a few counts of the clone carrying this TCR beta chain. Its antigen is not identified. The data derive from a study of CD8 T cells in ankylosing spondylitis. Overall study findings and caveats: Typical of ankylosing spondylitis blood, it appeared, was a TCR beta motif of fewer than ten highly homologous variants.

TCRdb processed the 5' RACE reads anew with MiXCR; each CDR3 protein has one entry. The sample lists under 550,000 distinct CDR3 sequences, roughly a quarter seen once, with roughly 1% in the top ten. With V trimmed by 1 base and J by 4 bases, 11 bases remained unmatched. The CDR3 is 17 residues long. From germline, CDR1 is KGHSH and CDR2 LQKENI. What was sequenced was blood, either unsorted or a sorted T cell fraction (not recorded which). The source of this sequence is a male donor with ankylosing spondylitis. The V call is TRBV18, the J call TRBJ2-3; the match to TRBD1 covers 7 bases. CDR3 protein: CASSPRTLLQGADTQYF. In nucleotides, the CDR3 is TGTGCCAGCTCACCACGAACTTTGCTCCAGGGGGCAGATACGCAGTATTTT.